A selection of T cell receptor beta chains follows, all from one sample in a study of T cell responses to AZD1222 COVID-19 vaccine. Sequenced by immunoSEQ multiplex PCR; TCRdb stores in-frame clones only, minus some. The top ten clones hold roughly 1% of a sample with some 200,000 clones, 85% to 95% of them seen once. The sequencing used peripheral blood, collected on day 0 of MenACWY control vaccination. The source of these receptors is an adult in good health. Both conserved end residues are trimmed from each CDR3. The order of the fields is J gene, V gene, CDR3 protein.

J: TRBJ1-2
V: TRBV6-1
CDR3: ASSETGNYGYT

J: TRBJ1-2
V: TRBV7-3
CDR3: ASSLGPRGTGFGYT

J: TRBJ1-2
V: TRBV3-1/TRBV3-2
CDR3: AAARGTDYGYT

J: TRBJ2-1
V: TRBV2
CDR3: ASSEPGGTSRGNEQF

J: TRBJ1-6
V: TRBV6-6
CDR3: ASSDPGQGNSPLH

J: TRBJ2-5
V: TRBV20-1
CDR3: SASMRGPHGTQY

J: TRBJ1-2
V: TRBV11-2
CDR3: ASSFGGLGGYT

J: TRBJ2-5
V: TRBV7-9
CDR3: ASSQTWVTVETQY

J: TRBJ2-3
V: TRBV6-2/TRBV6-3
CDR3: ASSVGAPYTDTQY

J: TRBJ2-1
V: TRBV6-7
CDR3: ASSYSPAGGNYNEQF

J: TRBJ1-1
V: TRBV7-9
CDR3: ASSQTDTEAF

J: TRBJ2-2
V: TRBV7-2
CDR3: ASSLASGANTGELF

J: TRBJ2-1
V: TRBV19
CDR3: ASQYHKGPYNEQF

J: TRBJ2-7
V: TRBV28
CDR3: ASSLWNEQY

J: TRBJ2-5
V: TRBV5-4
CDR3: ASSPGTSGFQETQY

J: TRBJ2-1
V: TRBV7-9
CDR3: ASSLASHREAYNEQF

J: TRBJ1-6
V: TRBV5-1
CDR3: ASSLYQGTNSPLH

J: TRBJ2-2
V: TRBV5-6
CDR3: ASRRQGSGELF

J: TRBJ1-5
V: TRBV9
CDR3: ASSVAWQGVSRSNQPQH

J: TRBJ1-5
V: TRBV19
CDR3: ASSSRQANQPQH

J: TRBJ2-7
V: TRBV18
CDR3: ASSVTGGKKDYEQY

J: TRBJ1-1
V: TRBV29-1
CDR3: SAPGQGRVGAF

J: TRBJ2-1
V: TRBV15
CDR3: ATSRSTGGGHAEQF

J: TRBJ2-5
V: TRBV7-8
CDR3: ASSFGRAGKETQY

J: TRBJ2-2
V: TRBV19
CDR3: ASSIVGGITGELF

J: TRBJ2-3
V: TRBV7-9
CDR3: ASSSRSGSSTDTQY

J: TRBJ1-3
V: TRBV11-2
CDR3: ASSPLQGRSGNTIY

J: TRBJ2-1
V: TRBV29-1
CDR3: SVSAGSYNEQF

J: TRBJ2-3
V: TRBV6-2/TRBV6-3
CDR3: ASSNGLAGYTDTQY

J: TRBJ2-7
V: TRBV29-1
CDR3: SVDEGGYEQY

J: TRBJ1-2
V: TRBV24-1
CDR3: ATSDPGTGNPNYGYT

J: TRBJ1-6
V: TRBV5-6
CDR3: ASSLINRSNNSPLH

J: TRBJ1-5
V: TRBV7-2
CDR3: ASTLGQGGNQPQH

J: TRBJ1-4
V: TRBV3-1/TRBV3-2
CDR3: ASSQGYGEKLF

J: TRBJ1-5
V: TRBV9
CDR3: ASSVERTGANQPQH

J: TRBJ1-6
V: TRBV4-3
CDR3: ASSQGRNQFNSPLH

J: TRBJ1-2
V: TRBV5-6
CDR3: ASSRAGDHGYT

J: TRBJ1-3
V: TRBV2
CDR3: ASSGERVGSGNTIY

J: TRBJ1-2
V: TRBV3-1/TRBV3-2
CDR3: ASSQLRTAGYT

J: TRBJ1-5
V: TRBV5-1
CDR3: ASSPETGGNQPQH

J: TRBJ2-5
V: TRBV9
CDR3: ASSVAAGSRETQY

J: TRBJ2-7
V: TRBV28
CDR3: ASRLGQGTYEQY

J: TRBJ1-2
V: TRBV12-3/TRBV12-4
CDR3: ASSLWEGEGYT

J: TRBJ2-5
V: TRBV7-2
CDR3: ASSPRRGQQETQY

J: TRBJ2-2
V: TRBV19
CDR3: ASSIAGGPPGELF

J: TRBJ2-3
V: TRBV10-1
CDR3: ASSEGSNTIGDTQY

J: TRBJ2-6
V: TRBV9
CDR3: ASSPPQGRANVLT

J: TRBJ1-2
V: TRBV7-6
CDR3: ASSLFGTGDYGYT

J: TRBJ1-2
V: TRBV7-9
CDR3: ASSSTDYGYT

J: TRBJ1-2
V: TRBV7-9
CDR3: ASSPWGGKDYGYT

J: TRBJ2-5
V: TRBV5-1
CDR3: ASSSRGASGGPLETQY

J: TRBJ1-1
V: TRBV12-5
CDR3: ASGTGVLGEAF

J: TRBJ2-1
V: TRBV28
CDR3: ASSSPGDPYNEQF